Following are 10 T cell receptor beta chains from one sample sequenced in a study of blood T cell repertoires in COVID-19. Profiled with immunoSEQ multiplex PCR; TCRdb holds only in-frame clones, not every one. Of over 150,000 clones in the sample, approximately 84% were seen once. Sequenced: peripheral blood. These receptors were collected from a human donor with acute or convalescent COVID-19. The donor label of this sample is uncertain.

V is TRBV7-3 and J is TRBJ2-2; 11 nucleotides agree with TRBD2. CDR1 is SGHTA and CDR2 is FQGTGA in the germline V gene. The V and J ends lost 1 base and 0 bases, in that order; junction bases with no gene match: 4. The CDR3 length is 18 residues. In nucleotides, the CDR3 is TGTGCCAGCAGCTTAAGGCTAGCGGGAGGCGCGAACACCGGGGAGCTGTTTTTT. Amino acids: CASSLRLAGGANTGELFF. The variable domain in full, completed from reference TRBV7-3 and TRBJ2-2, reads GAGVSQTPSNKVTEKGKYVELRCDPISGHTALYWYRQSLGQGPEFLIYFQGTGAADDSGLPNDRFFAVRPEGSVSTLKIQRTERGDSAVYLCASSLRLAGGANTGELFFGEGSRLTVL.

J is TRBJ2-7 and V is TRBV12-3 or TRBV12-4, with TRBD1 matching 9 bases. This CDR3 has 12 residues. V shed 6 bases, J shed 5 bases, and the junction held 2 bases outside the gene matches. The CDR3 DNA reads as TGTGCCAGCAGCAGGGACAGGGACGAGCAGTACTTC. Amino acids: CASSRDRDEQYF.

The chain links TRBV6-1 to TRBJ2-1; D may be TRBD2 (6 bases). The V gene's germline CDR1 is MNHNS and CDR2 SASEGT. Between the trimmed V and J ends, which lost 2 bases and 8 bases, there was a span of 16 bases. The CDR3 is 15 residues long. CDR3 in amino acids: CASSEPGLHAYEQFF. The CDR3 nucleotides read TGTGCCAGCAGTGAACCGGGACTTCACGCCTATGAGCAGTTCTTC.

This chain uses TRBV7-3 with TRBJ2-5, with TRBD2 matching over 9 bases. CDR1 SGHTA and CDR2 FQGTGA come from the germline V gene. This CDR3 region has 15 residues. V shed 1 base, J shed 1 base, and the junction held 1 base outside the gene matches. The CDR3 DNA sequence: TGTGCCAGCAGCTTAAAAGCGGGAGGCCAAGAGACCCAGTACTTC. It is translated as CASSLKAGGQETQYF.

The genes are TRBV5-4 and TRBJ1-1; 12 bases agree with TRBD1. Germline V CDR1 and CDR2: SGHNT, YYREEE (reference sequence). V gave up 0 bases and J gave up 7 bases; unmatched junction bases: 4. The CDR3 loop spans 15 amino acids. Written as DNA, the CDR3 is TGTGCCAGCAGCTTGGCGGGGACAGGGGGCAGTGAAGCTTTCTTT. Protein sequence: CASSLAGTGGSEAFF.

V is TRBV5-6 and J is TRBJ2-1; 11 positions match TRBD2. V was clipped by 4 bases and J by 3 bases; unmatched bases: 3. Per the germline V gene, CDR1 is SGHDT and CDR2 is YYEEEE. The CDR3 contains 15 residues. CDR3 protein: CASSKLAGDYNEQFF. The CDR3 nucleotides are TGTGCCAGCAGCAAACTAGCGGGAGACTACAATGAGCAGTTCTTC.

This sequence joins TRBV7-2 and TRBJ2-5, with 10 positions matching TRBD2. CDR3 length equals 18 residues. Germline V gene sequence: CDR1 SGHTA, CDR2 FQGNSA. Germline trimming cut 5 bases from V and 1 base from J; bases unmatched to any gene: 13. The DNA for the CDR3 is TGTGCCAGCAGCCCACCCCGCTGGACTAGCGGATTCCAAGAGACCCAGTACTTC. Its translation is CASSPPRWTSGFQETQYF.

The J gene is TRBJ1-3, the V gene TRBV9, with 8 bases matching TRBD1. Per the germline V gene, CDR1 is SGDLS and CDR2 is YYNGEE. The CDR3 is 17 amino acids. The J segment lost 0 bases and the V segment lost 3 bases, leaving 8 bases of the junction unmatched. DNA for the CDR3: TGTGCCAGCAGCGCAACAGGGGGAACCCACTCTGGAAACACCATATATTTT. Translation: CASSATGGTHSGNTIYF.

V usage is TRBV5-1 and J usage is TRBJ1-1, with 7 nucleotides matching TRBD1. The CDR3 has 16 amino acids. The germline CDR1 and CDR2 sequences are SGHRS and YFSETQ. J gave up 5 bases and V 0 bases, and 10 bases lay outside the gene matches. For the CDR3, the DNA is TGCGCCAGCAGCTTGGCGACAGGGAGGTTAGAGACTGAAGCTTTCTTT. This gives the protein CASSLATGRLETEAFF.

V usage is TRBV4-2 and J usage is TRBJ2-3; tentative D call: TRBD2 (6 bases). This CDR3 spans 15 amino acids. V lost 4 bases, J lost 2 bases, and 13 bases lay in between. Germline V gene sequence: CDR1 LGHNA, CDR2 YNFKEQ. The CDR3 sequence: CASSLLGGFTDTQYF. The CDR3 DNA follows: TGTGCCAGCAGCCTTCTCGGGGGTTTCACAGATACGCAGTATTTT.